This T cell receptor beta chain was identified in a study of blood T cell repertoires in COVID-19 (TCRdb year 2020). Describing the broader study: Collaborator samples came from the United States, Italy and Spain and covered acute and convalescent phases of COVID-19. Samples were obtained from the ongoing ImmuneRACE study (first 160 participants) and from about 1,300 subjects provided by 6 global collaborators. Sample metadata almost always included a de-identified subject ID, COVID-19 status, age in years and sex. The dataset comprised deeply sampled blood TCRbeta repertoires from subjects exposed to, actively infected with, or recovered from COVID-19. The repertoires were made available in a free public database intended to serve as a resource for research on the immune response to SARS-CoV-2. The prospective study material was composed of cDNA or gDNA derived from T cells, B-cell-depleted T cells, or PBMCs. HLA class I and class II types, where available, came from metadata supplied by the sample provider rather than from assay-based typing.

Each collaborating institution followed its own protocols to collect whole blood in K2EDTA tubes. For TCRbeta analysis, collaborators shipped samples as frozen whole blood, isolated PBMCs, or DNA extracted from either of those sample types. Points on this clone: Its antigen specificity is not known. No base quality values were provided; no much bigger clone lies one nucleotide off. The sample contains more than one DNA sequence encoding this CDR3.

TCRbeta CDR3 regions were amplified from genomic DNA by means of the immunoSEQ Assay, a bias-controlled multiplex PCR. The authors processed their data as follows. The number of nucleated cells in each sample was estimated from the amplification of reference gene primers within the assay. To quantify the absolute abundance of each unique TCRbeta CDR3 rearrangement, sequence reads were collapsed and filtered. For each sample, productive Simpson clonality was calculated as the square root of Simpson's diversity index across productive rearrangements. Sourced from immuneACCESS, this table was stored by TCRdb with only in-frame sequences that have V and J called. A share of the clones is absent; for the studies checked, an unresolved V gene accounts for under half, and the remainder has no known explanation. Clone size and V and J calls were adopted from that table, with D and trimming inferred from the DNA. For this sample the table gives approximately 210,000 clones, of which more than 65% were detected only once. 3% to 4% of the sample comes from the top ten.

The CDR1 and CDR2 encoded by the germline V gene are SGHRS and YFSETQ. The CDR3 runs 15 amino acids, cysteine and phenylalanine included. The kept DNA is CDR3 alone, 45 bases in frame from the first base. The V end gives up 0 bases and the J end 1 base, leaving 1 base in the junction not matched to a gene. Results the study describes overall, beyond this receptor: Clinical and demographic metadata were provided uncurated, with the amount varying by source and participant.

The sequencing input was peripheral blood. The chain employs TRBV5-1 and TRBJ1-5; 7 bases in between match TRBD1. This sequence originates from an elderly woman with acute or convalescent COVID-19. In nucleotides, the sequence is TGCGCCAGCAGCTTGGGACAGGGAAGCAATCAGCCCCAGCATTTT. Its amino acids are CASSLGQGSNQPQHF.